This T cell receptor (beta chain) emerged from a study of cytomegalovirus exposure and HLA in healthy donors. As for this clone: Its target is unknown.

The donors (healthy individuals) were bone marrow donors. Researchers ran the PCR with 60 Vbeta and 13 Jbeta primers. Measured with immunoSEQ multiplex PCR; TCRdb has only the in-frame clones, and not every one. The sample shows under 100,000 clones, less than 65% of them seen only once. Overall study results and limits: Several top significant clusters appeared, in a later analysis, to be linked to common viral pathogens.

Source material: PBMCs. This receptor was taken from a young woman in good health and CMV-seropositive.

The CDR3 DNA reads as TGTGCCAGTCTAATTACAGGGGGCTACACTGAAGCTTTCTTT. Protein: CASLITGGYTEAFF. This chain connects TRBV19 to TRBJ1-1, with TRBD1 identical over 9 bases. The germline V gene encodes CDR1 LNHDA and CDR2 SQIVND (reference sequence). The CDR3 loop spans 14 amino acids. Germline trimming cut 8 bases from V and 3 bases from J; bases unmatched to any gene: 7. Full variable domain (remainder filled in from reference TRBV19 and TRBJ1-1): DGGITQSPKYLFRKEGQNVTLSCEQNLNHDAMYWYRQDPGQGLRLIYYSQIVNDFQKGDIAEGYSVSREKKESFPLTVTSAQKNPTAFYLCASLITGGYTEAFFGQGTRLTVV.